Listed below are T cell receptor beta chains from one sample, sequenced in a study of T cell repertoires in cytomegalovirus infection. These receptors have no identified antigens. Via MiXCR, TCRdb re-called the reads, giving one row per CDR3 protein. The sample records some 900,000 distinct CDR3 sequences, 32% being singletons. The sample was cultured CD8+ T cells from PBMCs, taken from culture after CMV antigen stimulation. These TCRs come from a human donor in good health (CMV status not recorded). Some clones in this sample may be carry-over from other donors' samples. Each CDR3 is given with its conserved first and last residue. D genes are given only for firm matches. Clone size is shown for a subset of rows, as once, few, many or a class of expanded clone.

v_gene	j_gene	d_gene	abundance	CDR3nt	CDR3aa
TRBV2	TRBJ2-7	TRBD1	NA	TGTGCCAGCAGTGAAATCGAGCAGGGGGTCTACGAGCAGTACTTC	CASSEIEQGVYEQYF
TRBV5-6	TRBJ1-6	NA	NA	TGTGCCAGCAGGGGTGGGGGCCAGGGGACGCGAGGCTCCTATAATTCACCCCTCCACTTT	CASRGGGQGTRGSYNSPLHF
TRBV4-3	TRBJ2-3	NA	few	TGCGCCAGCAGCCAAGCCTGGGCGAGCACAGATACGCAGTATTTT	CASSQAWASTDTQYF
TRBV7-6	TRBJ1-2	NA	few	TGTGCCAGCAGCCCGGAGTACAGTCGGGTTGGCTACACCTTC	CASSPEYSRVGYTF
TRBV12-3/TRBV12-4	TRBJ1-2	NA	NA	TGTGCCAGCAGTTTAACAGGTTGGGATGGCTACACCTTC	CASSLTGWDGYTF
TRBV6-1	TRBJ2-3	NA	NA	TGTGCCAGCAGTGAAGACGGGACCTACACAGATACGCAGTATTTT	CASSEDGTYTDTQYF
TRBV5-1	TRBJ2-1	TRBD1	few	TGCGCCAGCAGCTTGGAGAGGGACAGTTACAATGAGCAGTTCTTC	CASSLERDSYNEQFF
TRBV27	TRBJ2-4	TRBD1	few	TGTGCCAGCCGAGCGACAGGGGCCAAAAACATTCAGTACTTC	CASRATGAKNIQYF
TRBV13	TRBJ2-3	NA	NA	TGTGCCAGCAGCTCCCGAACGTGGACAGATACGCAGTATTTT	CASSSRTWTDTQYF
TRBV9	TRBJ1-6	NA	NA	TGTGCCAGCAGCGTAGAAGGGAAAAATAATTCACCCCTCCACTTT	CASSVEGKNNSPLHF
TRBV2	TRBJ2-3	NA	once	TGTGCCAGCAGTGAAGCCTTAGAGGGGGACACAGATACGCAGTATTTT	CASSEALEGDTDTQYF
TRBV15	TRBJ2-3	TRBD1	NA	TGTGCCACCAGCAGCGTCCGGGACAGGGGCGATACGCAGTATTTT	CATSSVRDRGDTQYF
TRBV2	TRBJ2-2	TRBD2	NA	TGTGCCAGCAGTGACCTAGCGGGGGGGACCGGGGAGCTGTTTTTT	CASSDLAGGTGELFF